The next 30 T cell receptor beta chains were all read from a single sample in a study of monozygotic twins with inflammatory bowel disease. From the 5' RACE reads, TCRdb lists one entry per CDR3 protein and no DNA. Its listing shows some 150,000 distinct CDR3 sequences. Sequenced sample: blood. The origin of the receptors is a human donor with ulcerative colitis or Crohn's disease, or a healthy co-twin of an affected twin (not recorded which).

This rearrangement joins TRBV19 to TRBJ2-7. CDR3 length: 14 amino acids. Germline CDR1 LNHDA, CDR2 SQIVND (reference sequence). CDR3 amino acids: CASSKSLLTYEQYF.

V gene TRBV5-5 combines with J gene TRBJ2-1. CDR3 length equals 15 residues. The germline gives CDR1 SGHKS, CDR2 YYEKEE (reference sequence). CDR3 in amino acids: CASTTVEIRYNEQFF.

The V and J genes are TRBV5-1 and TRBJ2-7; the TRBD2 assignment by TCRdb is unverifiable without DNA. The germline V gene encodes CDR1 SGHRS and CDR2 YFSETQ. There are 13 residues in the CDR3. CDR3 loop: CASSFLAESEQYF.

The chain employs TRBV5-4 and TRBJ1-1; TCRdb selects TRBD1, and the lack of DNA leaves this call unchecked. The CDR3 runs to 13 residues. Germline V gene sequence: CDR1 SGHNT, CDR2 YYREEE (reference sequence). CDR3 amino acids: CASSSPGYTEAFF.

The CDR3 sequence: CSVLIFLAGGGVDEQYF. The chain uses TRBV29-1 and TRBJ2-7; as DNA is missing, the TRBD2 call by TCRdb cannot be tested. Germline lookup yields CDR1 SQVTM and CDR2 ANQGSEA. The CDR3 has 17 residues.

This sequence joins TRBV12-3 or TRBV12-4 and TRBJ1-2; TCRdb gives TRBD1 as the D gene, but with no DNA this cannot be confirmed. The CDR3 is 14 amino acids. CDR3: CASTLFLQAHGYTF.

The chain uses TRBV6-5 and TRBJ1-2; the D call from TCRdb, TRBD1, cannot be confirmed without DNA. This CDR3 has 14 residues. Germline V gene sequence: CDR1 MNHEY, CDR2 SVGAGI. CDR3 sequence: CASSSLVGAYGYTF.

The CDR3 region is CASAVGTHTYEQYF. J is TRBJ2-7 and V is TRBV18; no DNA is available, so the TRBD2 call from TCRdb remains unchecked. The CDR3 has 14 residues. Germline assignment: CDR1 KGHSH and CDR2 LQKENI.

The CDR3 sequence is CAWSTQGGTSGNTIYF. The chain employs TRBV30 and TRBJ1-3; the D call from TCRdb, TRBD1, cannot be confirmed without DNA. This CDR3 comprises 16 residues. Germline CDR1 GTSNPN, CDR2 SVGIG (reference sequence).

This chain joins TRBV3-1 and TRBJ1-2; TCRdb's D gene call, TRBD1, goes unchecked for lack of DNA. Germline CDR1 is LGHDT and CDR2 is YNNKEL (reference sequence). This CDR3 comprises 16 residues. The CDR3 protein is CASSQPTGTGGHGYTF.

The chain has TRBV6-1 and TRBJ1-6; lacking DNA, the TRBD1 call made by TCRdb goes unchecked. This CDR3 contains 14 residues. The V gene's germline CDR1 is MNHNS and CDR2 SASEGT. CDR3: CASSQTGYDSPLHF.

The chain combines TRBV2 with TRBJ1-6. This CDR3 is 16 amino acids long. From germline, CDR1 is SNHLY and CDR2 FYNNEI. CDR3 protein: CASSAQTATYNSPLHF.

The rearrangement links TRBV25-1 to TRBJ2-4. The CDR3 totals 11 residues. Germline V gives CDR1 MGHDK, CDR2 SYGVNS. CDR3 amino acids: CASSTRNIQYF.

The chain has TRBV9 and TRBJ2-3; TCRdb's assignment of TRBD2 cannot be checked, as there is no DNA. Germline V gives CDR1 SGDLS, CDR2 YYNGEE. The CDR3 sequence is 14 residues long. The CDR3: CASSRDFDTDTQYF. The whole variable domain, filled in from reference TRBV9 and TRBJ2-3, reads DSGVTQTPKHLITATGQRVTLRCSPRSGDLSVYWYQQSLDQGLQFLIQYYNGEERAKGNILERFSAQQFPDLHSELNLSSLELGDSALYFCASSRDFDTDTQYFGPGTRLTVL.

The chain recombines TRBV19 with TRBJ1-2; there is no DNA to check the TCRdb D call of TRBD1. The CDR3 runs to 18 residues. The germline gives CDR1 LNHDA, CDR2 SQIVND (reference sequence). The CDR3: CASSSSLARKRGDYGYTF. The whole variable domain, remainder taken from reference TRBV19 and TRBJ1-2, is DGGITQSPKYLFRKEGQNVTLSCEQNLNHDAMYWYRQDPGQGLRLIYYSQIVNDFQKGDIAEGYSVSREKKESFPLTVTSAQKNPTAFYLCASSSSLARKRGDYGYTFGSGTRLTVV.

This chain joins TRBV4-3 and TRBJ1-4; TCRdb names TRBD1, which stays unverified in the absence of DNA. CDR3 size: 16 residues. Germline CDR1 LGHNA, CDR2 YSLEER. The CDR3: CASSQDHQRGREKLFF.

The chain has TRBV19 and TRBJ2-1; TCRdb proposes TRBD2, but this gene call is untestable without DNA. Looked up from germline, CDR1 is LNHDA and CDR2 is SQIVND (reference sequence). The CDR3 runs 15 residues. CDR3 residues: CASSLTSGSGNEQFF. The whole variable domain, filled in from reference TRBV19 and TRBJ2-1, reads DGGITQSPKYLFRKEGQNVTLSCEQNLNHDAMYWYRQDPGQGLRLIYYSQIVNDFQKGDIAEGYSVSREKKESFPLTVTSAQKNPTAFYLCASSLTSGSGNEQFFGPGTRLTVL.

The chain links TRBV5-5 to TRBJ1-1; TCRdb selects TRBD1, and the lack of DNA leaves this call unchecked. The CDR3 has 16 amino acids. CDR1 SGHKS and CDR2 YYEKEE come from the germline V gene (reference sequence). Here the CDR3 reads CASSLLTLQEDTEAFF.

This chain joins TRBV5-4 and TRBJ2-3; TCRdb returns TRBD2, unconfirmable since there is no DNA. The CDR3 extends over 17 amino acids. Germline V gene lookup returns CDR1 SGHNT and CDR2 YYREEE (reference sequence). The CDR3 here is CASSPGASGSGTDTQYF.

The chain couples TRBV5-6 to TRBJ2-1; TCRdb proposes TRBD1, but this gene call is untestable without DNA. Germline V CDR1 and CDR2: SGHDT, YYEEEE. This CDR3 contains 15 residues. Here the CDR3 reads CASSFRDRPYNEQFF.

V is TRBV18 and J is TRBJ2-7; TCRdb selects TRBD2, and the lack of DNA leaves this call unchecked. Looked up from germline, CDR1 is KGHSH and CDR2 is LQKENI. This CDR3 spans 17 amino acids. The CDR3 loop is CASSPLAGGQRTYEQYF.

The chain's CDR3 is CATSDPSGTIRTGELFF. The chain couples TRBV24-1 to TRBJ2-2; absent DNA, TCRdb's TRBD1 call cannot be checked. Germline V gives CDR1 KGHDR, CDR2 SFDVKD. The CDR3 is 17 residues long.

The chain carries TRBV5-6 and TRBJ2-7; TCRdb's D gene call, TRBD1, goes unchecked for lack of DNA. The germline V gene encodes CDR1 SGHDT and CDR2 YYEEEE. This CDR3 is 14 amino acids long. The CDR3 is CASSLAGQDYEQYF.

J is TRBJ2-2 and V is TRBV7-6; TCRdb's D gene call, TRBD1, goes unchecked for lack of DNA. This CDR3 is 14 amino acids long. In germline, CDR1 is SGHVS, CDR2 FNYEAQ. The CDR3 loop reads CASSFRGNTGELFF.

This chain uses TRBV10-3 with TRBJ2-7; TCRdb names TRBD2, which stays unverified in the absence of DNA. Looked up from germline, CDR1 is ENHRY and CDR2 is SYGVKD. CDR3 length equals 15 residues. CDR3 in amino acids: CAISVQAGGSYEQYF.

The chain uses TRBV18 and TRBJ2-1. In germline, CDR1 is KGHSH, CDR2 LQKENI. The CDR3 totals 13 residues. CDR3: CASSPPVGNEQFF.

The V and J genes are TRBV20-1 and TRBJ1-2; TCRdb selects TRBD1, and the lack of DNA leaves this call unchecked. The V gene's germline CDR1 is DFQATT and CDR2 SNEGSKA (reference sequence). The CDR3 has 15 amino acids. This CDR3 is CSARVRQSLPYGYTF.

V is TRBV5-1 and J is TRBJ1-5. From germline, CDR1 is SGHRS and CDR2 YFSETQ. This CDR3 is 13 amino acids long. The CDR3 reads CASSLAPDQPQHF.

The chain is built from TRBV12-3 or TRBV12-4 and TRBJ2-7; TCRdb names TRBD1, which stays unverified in the absence of DNA. The CDR3 runs 14 residues. This CDR3 reads CASSHGTASYEQYF.

The rearrangement joins TRBV19 to TRBJ2-5; TCRdb calls TRBD1, which cannot be checked without DNA. CDR1 and CDR2 (germline): LNHDA, SQIVND (reference sequence). This CDR3 has 13 amino acids. CDR3 residues: CASSSWPGETQYF. The entire variable domain, with the rest obtained from reference TRBV19 and TRBJ2-5, is as follows: DGGITQSPKYLFRKEGQNVTLSCEQNLNHDAMYWYRQDPGQGLRLIYYSQIVNDFQKGDIAEGYSVSREKKESFPLTVTSAQKNPTAFYLCASSSWPGETQYFGPGTRLLVL.